The clone carrying this T cell receptor beta chain was seen ten or more times. Its target is unknown. The data derive from a study of neurological immune-mediated disorders. Study-wide findings and caveats: Association of the multiple sclerosis repertoire cluster with clinical or MRI features was not observed for any feature. The most TCR clonal expansion was seen in HTLV-1-associated myelopathy, and the least was seen in multiple sclerosis, which fell below healthy controls.

Time point in this sample: longitudinal time-point 1 (baseline). Preparation of the unsorted libraries drew on 2 million PBMCs stored at -80 C. Every sequencing run returned over 190 million TCR-beta sequences, which were derived from 15-18 subjects. TCRdb reprocessed the 5' RACE reads via MiXCR and lists one record per CDR3 protein. The repertoire holds some 37,000 distinct CDR3 sequences, with roughly 3.1% as singletons. CDR3 length equals 13 residues. V shed 5 bases and J 2 bases; nucleotides not matched to a gene: 3. Per germline, CDR1 MDHEN and CDR2 SYDVKM. The sequence was obtained from a woman aged 60 to 75 with multiple sclerosis. Sequenced sample: PBMCs. V usage is TRBV28 and J usage is TRBJ2-7, with 7 bases identical to TRBD1. The CDR3 loop is CASSTDRTYEQYF. CDR3 coding DNA: TGTGCCAGCAGTACGGACAGGACCTACGAGCAGTACTTC.